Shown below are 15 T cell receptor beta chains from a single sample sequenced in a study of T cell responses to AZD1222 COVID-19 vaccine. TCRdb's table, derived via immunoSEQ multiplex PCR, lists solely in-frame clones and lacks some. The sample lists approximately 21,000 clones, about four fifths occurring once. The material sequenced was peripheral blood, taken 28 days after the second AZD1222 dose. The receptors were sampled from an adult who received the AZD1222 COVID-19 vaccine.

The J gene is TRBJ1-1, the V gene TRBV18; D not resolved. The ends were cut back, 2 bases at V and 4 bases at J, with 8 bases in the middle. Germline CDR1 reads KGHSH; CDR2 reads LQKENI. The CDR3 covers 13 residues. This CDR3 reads CASSPGETTEAFF. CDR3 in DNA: TGTGCCAGCTCACCAGGGGAGACCACTGAAGCTTTCTTT.

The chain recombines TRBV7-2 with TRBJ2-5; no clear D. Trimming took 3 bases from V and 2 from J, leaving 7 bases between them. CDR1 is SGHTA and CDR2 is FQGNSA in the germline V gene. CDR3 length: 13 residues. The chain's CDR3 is CASSFARQETQYF. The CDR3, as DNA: TGTGCCAGCAGCTTTGCCAGGCAAGAGACCCAGTACTTC.

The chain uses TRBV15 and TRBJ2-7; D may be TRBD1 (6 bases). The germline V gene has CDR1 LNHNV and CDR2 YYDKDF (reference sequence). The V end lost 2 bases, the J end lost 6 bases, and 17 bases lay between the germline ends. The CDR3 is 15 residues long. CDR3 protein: CATSRLDRGKGEQYF. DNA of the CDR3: TGTGCCACCAGCAGACTCGATAGGGGGAAGGGCGAGCAGTACTTC.

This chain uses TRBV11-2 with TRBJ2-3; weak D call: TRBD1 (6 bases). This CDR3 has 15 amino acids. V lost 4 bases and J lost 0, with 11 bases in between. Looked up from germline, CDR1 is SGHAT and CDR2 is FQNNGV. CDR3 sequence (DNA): TGTGCCAGCAGCTCCCAAGGACAGAGCACAGATACGCAGTATTTT. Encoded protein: CASSSQGQSTDTQYF. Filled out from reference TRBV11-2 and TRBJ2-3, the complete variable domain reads EAGVAQSPRYKIIEKRQSVAFWCNPISGHATLYWYQQILGQGPKLLIQFQNNGVVDDSQLPKDRFSAERLKGVDSTLKIQPAKLEDSAVYLCASSSQGQSTDTQYFGPGTRLTVL.

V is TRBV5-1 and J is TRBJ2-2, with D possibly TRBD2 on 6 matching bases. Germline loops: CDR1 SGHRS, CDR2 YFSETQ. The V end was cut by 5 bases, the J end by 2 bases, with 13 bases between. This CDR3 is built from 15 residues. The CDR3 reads CASRVAGTNTGELFF. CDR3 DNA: TGCGCCAGCAGGGTCGCAGGGACTAACACCGGGGAGCTGTTTTTT.

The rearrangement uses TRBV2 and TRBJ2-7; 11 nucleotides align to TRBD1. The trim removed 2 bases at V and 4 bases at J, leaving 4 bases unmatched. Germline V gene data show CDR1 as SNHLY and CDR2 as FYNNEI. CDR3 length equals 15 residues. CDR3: CASSELGQGAYEQYF. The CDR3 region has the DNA TGTGCCAGCAGTGAACTTGGACAGGGGGCTTACGAGCAGTACTTC.

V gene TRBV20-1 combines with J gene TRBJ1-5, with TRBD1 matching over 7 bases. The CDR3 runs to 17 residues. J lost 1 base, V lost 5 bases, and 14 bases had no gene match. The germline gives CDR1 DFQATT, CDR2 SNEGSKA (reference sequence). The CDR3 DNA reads TGCAGTGCTGGTGGGACAGTTCTCCCTCTAAGCAATCAGCCCCAGCATTTT. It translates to CSAGGTVLPLSNQPQHF.

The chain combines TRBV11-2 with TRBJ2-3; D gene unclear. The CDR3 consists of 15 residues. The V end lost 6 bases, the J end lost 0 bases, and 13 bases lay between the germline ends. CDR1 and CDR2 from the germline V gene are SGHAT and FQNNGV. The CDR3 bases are TGTGCCAGCAGTAACCGTTTCGGGAGCACAGATACGCAGTATTTT. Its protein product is CASSNRFGSTDTQYF.

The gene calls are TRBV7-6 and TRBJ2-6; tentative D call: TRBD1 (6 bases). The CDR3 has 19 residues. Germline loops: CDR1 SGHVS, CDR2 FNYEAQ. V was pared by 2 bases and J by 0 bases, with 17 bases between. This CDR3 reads CASSLNAGQPASGANVLTF. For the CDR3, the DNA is TGTGCCAGCAGCTTAAACGCCGGACAGCCGGCCTCTGGGGCCAACGTCCTGACTTTC. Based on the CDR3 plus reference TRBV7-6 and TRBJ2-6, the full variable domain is GAGVSQSPRYKVTKRGQDVALRCDPISGHVSLYWYRQALGQGPEFLTYFNYEAQQDKSGLPNDRFSAERPEGSISTLTIQRTEQRDSAMYRCASSLNAGQPASGANVLTFGAGSRLTVL.

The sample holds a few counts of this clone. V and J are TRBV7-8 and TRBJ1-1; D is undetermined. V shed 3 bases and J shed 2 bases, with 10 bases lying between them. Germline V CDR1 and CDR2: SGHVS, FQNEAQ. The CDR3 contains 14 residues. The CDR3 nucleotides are TGTGCCAGCAGCTTGGGTGCTTCTAACACTGAAGCTTTCTTT. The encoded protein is CASSLGASNTEAFF.

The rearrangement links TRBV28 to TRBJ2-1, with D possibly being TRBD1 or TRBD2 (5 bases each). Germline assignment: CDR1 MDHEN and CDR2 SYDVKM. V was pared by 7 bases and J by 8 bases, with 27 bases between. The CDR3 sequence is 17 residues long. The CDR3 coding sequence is TGTGCCAGCAACTCCTACCTCGACAGAGGAGCGGTTCATGAGCAGTTCTTC. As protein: CASNSYLDRGAVHEQFF.

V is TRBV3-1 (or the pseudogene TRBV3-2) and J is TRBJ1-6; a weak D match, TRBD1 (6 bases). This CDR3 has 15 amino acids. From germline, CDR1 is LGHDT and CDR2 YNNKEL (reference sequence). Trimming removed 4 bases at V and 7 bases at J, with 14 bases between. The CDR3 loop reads CASSRNRAGNSPLHF. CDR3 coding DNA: TGTGCCAGCAGCCGGAACAGGGCAGGGAATTCACCCCTCCACTTT.

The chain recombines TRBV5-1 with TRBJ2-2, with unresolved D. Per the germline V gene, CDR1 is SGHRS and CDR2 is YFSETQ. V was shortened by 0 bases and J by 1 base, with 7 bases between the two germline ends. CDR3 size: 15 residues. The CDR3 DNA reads TGCGCCAGCAGCTTGGGGGGTGTGAACACCGGGGAGCTGTTTTTT. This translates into CASSLGGVNTGELFF.

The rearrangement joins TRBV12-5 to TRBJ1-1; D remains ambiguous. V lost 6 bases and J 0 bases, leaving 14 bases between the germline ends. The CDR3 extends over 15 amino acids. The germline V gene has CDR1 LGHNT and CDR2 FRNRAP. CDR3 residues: CASGSGTVLNTEAFF. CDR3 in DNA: TGTGCTAGTGGCTCCGGAACGGTCTTGAACACTGAAGCTTTCTTT. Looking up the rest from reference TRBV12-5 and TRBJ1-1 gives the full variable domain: DARVTQTPRHKVTEMGQEVTMRCQPILGHNTVFWYRQTMMQGLELLAYFRNRAPLDDSGMPKDRFSAEMPDATLATLKIQPSEPRDSAVYFCASGSGTVLNTEAFFGQGTRLTVV.

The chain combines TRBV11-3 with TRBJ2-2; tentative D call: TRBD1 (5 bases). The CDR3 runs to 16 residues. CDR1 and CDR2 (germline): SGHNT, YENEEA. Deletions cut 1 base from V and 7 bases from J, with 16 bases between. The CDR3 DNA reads TGTGCCAGCAGCTTAGGTTTACAGGAAGGATACGGGGAGCTGTTTTTT. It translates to CASSLGLQEGYGELFF.